Detailed here is one TCR beta chain. Its antigen remains unknown. The data were produced by immunoSEQ multiplex PCR, yet TCRdb's version contains in-frame clones alone and is incomplete. The table shows tens of thousands of clones, with about three quarters occurring only once. This entry is derived from a study of T cell responses to AZD1222 COVID-19 vaccine. Study-wide points: Dominant CD4 TCR responses targeted spike regions 160-218 and 743-854. Most donors were white British, females outnumbered males, and clonal diversity was possibly underestimated.

This CDR3 comprises 15 residues. The germline V gene encodes CDR1 LNHNV and CDR2 YYDKDF (reference sequence). The V end was cut by 0 bases, the J end by 0 bases, with 7 bases between. The sequence came from an adult in good health. The material sequenced was peripheral blood, taken on day 0 of AZD1222 vaccination. The chain recombines TRBV15 with TRBJ2-3; D call uncertain. As DNA, the CDR3 is TGTGCCACCAGCAGAGAAGTTGGAAGCACAGATACGCAGTATTTT. This codes for CATSREVGSTDTQYF. Complete variable domain (other parts from reference TRBV15 and TRBJ2-3): DAMVIQNPRYQVTQFGKPVTLSCSQTLNHNVMYWYQQKSSQAPKLLFHYYDKDFNNEADTPDNFQSRRPNTSFCFLDIRSPGLGDTAMYLCATSREVGSTDTQYFGPGTRLTVL.